This T cell receptor (beta chain) was captured by sequencing in a study of blood T cells in healthy people across ages. It was with a sample-barcoded 5' primer and a J-beta primer mix that a second PCR of about 7 to 12 cycles was run. Template switching added a 12-random-nucleotide identifier to every cDNA molecule. TCRdb re-called the 5' RACE reads with MiXCR, one entry per CDR3 protein. Of approximately 730,000 distinct CDR3 sequences in the sample, 40% to 65% were seen once. Isolation per sample recovered at least 6 million PBMCs. Trimming cost V 4 bases and J 4 bases; bases outside gene matches: 5. CDR1 KGHSH and CDR2 LQKENI come from the germline V gene. The CDR3 length is 14 residues.

The specimen sequenced was blood. V usage is TRBV18 and J usage is TRBJ2-5, with 8 positions matching TRBD1. This sequence originates from a man aged 80 or over in good health. The CDR3, as DNA: TGTGCCAGCTCACAAGGACAGGGAGCAGAGACCCAGTACTTC. Its protein product is CASSQGQGAETQYF.